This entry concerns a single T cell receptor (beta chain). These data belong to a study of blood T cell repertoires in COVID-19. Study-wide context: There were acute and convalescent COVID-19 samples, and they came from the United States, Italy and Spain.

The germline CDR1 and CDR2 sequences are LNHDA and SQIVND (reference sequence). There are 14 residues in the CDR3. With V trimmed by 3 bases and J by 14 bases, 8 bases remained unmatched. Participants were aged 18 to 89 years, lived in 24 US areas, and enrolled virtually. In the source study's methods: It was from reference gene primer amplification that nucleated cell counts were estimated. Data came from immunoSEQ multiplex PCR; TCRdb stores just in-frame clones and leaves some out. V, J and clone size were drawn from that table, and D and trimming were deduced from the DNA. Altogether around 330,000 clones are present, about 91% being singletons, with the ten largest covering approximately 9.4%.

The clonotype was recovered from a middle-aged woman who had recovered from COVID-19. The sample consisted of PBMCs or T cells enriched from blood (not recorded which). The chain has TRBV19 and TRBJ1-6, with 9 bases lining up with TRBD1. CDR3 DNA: TGTGCCAGTAGTATGGGACAGGGAGCTCTAACCCTCCACTTT. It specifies CASSMGQGALTLHF.